Listed here is a single T cell receptor (beta chain). The CDR3 spans 12 residues. The ends lost 6 bases at V and 14 bases at J; junction bases unmatched: 8. Per germline, CDR1 MNHEY and CDR2 SMNVEV (reference sequence). The source of the sample is a study of blood T cell repertoires in COVID-19. As for the study in general: T cells, B-cell-depleted T cells, or PBMCs supplied cDNA or gDNA.

This table comes from immunoSEQ multiplex PCR, and its TCRdb copy is limited to in-frame clones, with some not included. The sample contains 250,000 or so clones, about four fifths of which appear only once. The sequence came from a man in his fifties who had recovered from COVID-19. The sequencing sample was made of PBMCs or T cells enriched from blood (not recorded which). The chain combines TRBV27 with TRBJ2-1; 9 bases agree with TRBD1. CDR3 DNA sequence: TGTGCCAGCAGCCGGATTCGACAGGGGGAGTTCTTC. Translating it yields CASSRIRQGEFF.